The 12 T cell receptor beta chains below were found in one sample sequenced in a study of blood T cell repertoires in COVID-19. Assay: immunoSEQ multiplex PCR; the TCRdb copy retains only in-frame clones and omits some. The table records about 190,000 clones, roughly 88% of them present only once. What was sequenced was peripheral blood. Source of these receptors: a woman in her thirties or forties who had recovered from COVID-19.

V usage is TRBV6-5 and J usage is TRBJ2-2; TRBD2 matches at 8 bases. The CDR3 contains 15 residues. Looked up from germline, CDR1 is MNHEY and CDR2 is SVGAGI. J lost 3 bases, V lost 4 bases, and 4 bases had no gene match. The CDR3 here is CASSFGRDYTGELFF. CDR3 sequence (DNA): TGTGCCAGCAGTTTCGGGAGGGATTACACCGGGGAGCTGTTTTTT.

The chain recombines TRBV30 with TRBJ1-1; a weak D match, TRBD1 (5 bases). CDR3 length equals 11 residues. Trimming left V 0 bases short and J 12 bases short, with 11 bases between. CDR1 is GTSNPN and CDR2 is SVGIG in the germline V gene (reference sequence). The CDR3 nucleotides are TGTGCCTGGAGTGTACGTGGGGGGACTTTCTTT. Residues: CAWSVRGGTFF.

The chain has TRBV7-7 and TRBJ2-1; perhaps TRBD1 as D (5 bases). Germline V CDR1 and CDR2: SSHAT, FNYEAQ (reference sequence). The CDR3 length is 16 residues. Between the trimmed V and J ends, which lost 5 bases and 0 bases, there was a span of 14 bases. The CDR3 spells CASSQDPDSSYNEQFF. The DNA of the CDR3 is TGTGCCAGCAGCCAAGACCCCGACAGCTCCTACAATGAGCAGTTCTTC.

The J gene is TRBJ2-3, the V gene TRBV5-1; D is possibly TRBD1 (5 bases). The germline CDR1 and CDR2 sequences are SGHRS and YFSETQ. The V gene lost 8 bases and the J gene lost 3 bases, with 13 bases spanning the gap. The CDR3 consists of 13 residues. CDR3 loop: CASSGPGTDTQYF. The CDR3 DNA reads TGCGCCAGTTCAGGGCCAGGGACAGATACGCAGTATTTT.

V usage is TRBV4-3 and J usage is TRBJ2-1, with D possibly matching TRBD2 (6 bases). The CDR3 length is 14 residues. V was trimmed by 1 base and J by 5 bases, leaving 9 bases between them. The germline CDR1 and CDR2 sequences are LGHNA and YSLEER. CDR3 sequence reads: CASSQVADHNEQFF. The CDR3 coding sequence is TGCGCCAGCAGCCAAGTAGCGGACCACAATGAGCAGTTCTTC.

This chain uses TRBV10-3 with TRBJ1-2; 12 bases match TRBD1. The ends lost 6 bases at V and 7 bases at J; junction bases unmatched: 9. CDR3 length: 15 residues. CDR1 is ENHRY and CDR2 is SYGVKD in the germline V gene. The CDR3 nucleotides read TGTGCCATCAGACCGGGACAGGGGGCGGACGGTGGCTACACCTTC. Protein sequence: CAIRPGQGADGGYTF.

As to this clone: The sample has other DNA sequences that encode this CDR3 too. V gene TRBV30 combines with J gene TRBJ1-1; D perhaps matches TRBD1 (6 bases). Trimming stripped 0 bases from V and 4 bases from J, with 6 bases between. Germline V gene data show CDR1 as GTSNPN and CDR2 as SVGIG (reference sequence). The CDR3 sequence is 12 residues long. Here the CDR3 reads CAWSVGGTEAFF. The DNA for the CDR3 is TGTGCCTGGAGTGTAGGGGGCACTGAAGCTTTCTTT. Complete variable domain (other parts from reference TRBV30 and TRBJ1-1): SQTIHQWPATLVQPVGSPLSLECTVEGTSNPNLYWYRQAAGRGLQLLFYSVGIGQISSEVPQNLSASRPQDRQFILSSKKLLLSDSGFYLCAWSVGGTEAFFGQGTRLTVV.

This clone was seen just once. The rearrangement joins TRBV11-1 to TRBJ2-7; 8 nucleotides align to TRBD1. V was clipped by 4 bases and J by 1 base; unmatched bases: 3. Germline CDR1 is SGHAT and CDR2 is FQDESV (reference sequence). This CDR3 region has 14 residues. In nucleotides, the CDR3 is TGTGCCAGCAGCTACGGGACAGGTTCCTACGAGCAGTACTTC. Protein: CASSYGTGSYEQYF.

This chain joins TRBV9 and TRBJ2-2; the match to TRBD1 covers 9 bases. Trimming took 2 bases from V and 7 from J; bases not matched to a gene: 6. This CDR3 is built from 15 residues. CDR1 SGDLS and CDR2 YYNGEE come from the germline V gene. The CDR3 spells CASSVSGTGIGELFF. CDR3 nucleotide sequence: TGTGCCAGCAGCGTGTCCGGGACAGGGATCGGGGAGCTGTTTTTT.

The genes are TRBV9 and TRBJ2-1, with D uncertain. There are 13 residues in the CDR3. Germline V CDR1 and CDR2: SGDLS, YYNGEE. Trimming stripped 5 bases from V and 5 bases from J, with 11 bases between. In nucleotides, the CDR3 is TGTGCCAGCAGGGGTGACTGGGACAATGAGCAGTTCTTC. Encoded protein: CASRGDWDNEQFF.

This clone was seen more than once but under ten times. This chain joins TRBV27 and TRBJ1-5, with unresolved D. Germline V lookup: CDR1 MNHEY, CDR2 SMNVEV (reference sequence). V shed 5 bases and J shed 3 bases, with 14 bases lying between them. This CDR3 spans 15 amino acids. The CDR3 loop is CASSGAAAPNQPQHF. The CDR3 coding sequence is TGTGCCAGCAGTGGAGCCGCCGCTCCCAATCAGCCCCAGCATTTT.

The chain joins TRBV7-9 to TRBJ2-4; D is perhaps TRBD2 (6 bases). This CDR3 contains 13 residues. The germline V and J ends were trimmed by 4 bases and 8 bases, with 12 bases remaining between them. CDR1 and CDR2 from the germline V gene are SEHNR and FQNEAQ (reference sequence). CDR3 region: CASSSRTGDIQYF. The DNA for the CDR3 is TGTGCCAGCAGCTCGCGGACGGGGGACATTCAGTACTTC.